The clone carrying this T cell receptor (beta chain) showed up many times. The antigen remains unidentified. These data belong to a study of regulatory T cells in long-lasting Graves disease. Investigators prepared the TCR beta libraries by applying iRepertoire HTBI primers and Arm-PCR of CDR3 regions. Using its own MiXCR run on the multiplex PCR reads, TCRdb lists one record per CDR3 protein. The sample lists 300,000 to 350,000 distinct CDR3 sequences, roughly 21% occurring once. The CDR3 is 15 residues long. Per germline, CDR1 MGHRA and CDR2 YSYEKL. Deletions cut 0 bases from V and 7 bases from J, with 16 bases between. Documented time point: persistent/refractory GD, antithyroid drugs over 5 years with positive TRAb. RNA isolated from PBMCs was used to make the TCR library. Study findings and constraints: Results may be inaccurate due to the small sample size. Persistent disease favored TRBV28, TRBJ1-2 and TRBJ2-5.

The source was peripheral blood mononuclear cells (PBMCs), collected when the disease was refractory, from a patient treated with antithyroid drugs. This TCR derives from a female donor with Graves disease. The genes are TRBV4-1 and TRBJ2-7; TRBD2 is a possible D gene (5 bases). The DNA for the CDR3 is TGCGCCAGCAGCCAAGATGGTACGGTGAGGGAGGAGCAGTACTTC. Protein product: CASSQDGTVREEQYF.